This T cell receptor beta chain came from a study of T cell clonotyping in hematopoietic cell transplantation. Data came from immunoSEQ multiplex PCR; TCRdb stores just in-frame clones and leaves some out. The sample holds about 12,000 clones, 70% to 80% seen once. Overall study findings and caveats: At the given depth, recipient repertoires were over 95% de novo clonotypes.

Germline CDR1 is KGHSH and CDR2 is LQKENI. This CDR3 comprises 13 residues. The V segment lost 5 bases and the J segment 6 bases; nucleotides outside the gene matches: 5. Points on this clone: The antigen remains unidentified.

Sequences were derived from peripheral blood mononuclear cells, sampled 180 days after allogeneic stem cell transplant. The sequence derives from a male patient aged 55-69 years who had an allogeneic stem cell transplant from an unrelated donor, so the T cells may come from the graft donor. Some clones in this sample may be carry-over from other donors' samples. The V call is TRBV18, the J call TRBJ1-2; the match to TRBD1 covers 8 bases. This CDR3 is CASSRETGDGYTF. CDR3 nucleotides: TGTGCCAGCTCAAGGGAGACAGGGGATGGCTACACCTTC. Full variable domain (remainder filled in from reference TRBV18 and TRBJ1-2): NAGVMQNPRHLVRRRGQEARLRCSPMKGHSHVYWYRQLPEEGLKFMVYLQKENIIDESGMPKERFSAEFPKEGPSILRIQQVVRGDSAAYFCASSRETGDGYTFGSGTRLTVV.